The entry below gives a single T cell receptor beta chain sequence along with its context. Its specificity is unknown. The data derive from a study of lymphopenia after photon versus proton radiotherapy. Study conclusions and caveats: Only patients who died were analyzed for survival; proton advantage is unproven. Oligoclonal CD8+ Temra expansion after nadir drove photon patients' diversity drop. Relative stability marked proton patients; photon patients lost diversity and naive cells.

Sequencing used immunoSEQ multiplex PCR; TCRdb keeps in-frame clones, though not all of them. The sample holds about 18,000 clones, more than 85% seen once. V lost 8 bases and J lost 1; bases outside the gene matches: 6. The CDR3 is 14 amino acids. In germline, CDR1 is PRHDT, CDR2 FYEKMQ (reference sequence). The source material was peripheral blood, sampled from a patient treated with proton-based radiotherapy. The TCR was taken from a man aged 65 to 85 with pancreatic cancer. The rearrangement joins TRBV13 to TRBJ1-1, with 8 bases aligning to TRBD1. The CDR3 is CASGYRGANTEAFF. The CDR3 DNA reads TGTGCCAGCGGCTACAGGGGGGCGAACACTGAAGCTTTCTTT.